This T cell receptor beta chain was identified in a study of beta chain features in type 1 diabetes. V was clipped by 4 bases and J by 7 bases; unmatched bases: 14. The germline CDR1 and CDR2 sequences are MGHRA and YSYEKL. This CDR3 comprises 17 residues. TCRB transcripts that were expressed got sequenced, as all of the isolated RNA had been reverse transcribed. The assay was immunoSEQ multiplex PCR, and TCRdb's table has in-frame clones only and misses some. The table records about 620,000 clones, 15% to 18% of them present only once. The TCR sequence derives from a man aged 18 to 35 in good health. The sequenced material came from naive CD4+ T cells from blood. This chain uses TRBV4-1 with TRBJ2-4; 9 bases are shared with TRBD1. Here the CDR3 DNA reads TGCGCCAGCAGCCCGGGTTCGAGGGACAGGGTTTGGAACATTCAGTACTTC. It is translated as CASSPGSRDRVWNIQYF.